The 31 T cell receptor beta chains below all came from one sample that was sequenced in a study of a mutant IDH1 vaccine in newly diagnosed glioma (dated by TCRdb to the early 2020s). The receptor library was made with the immunoSEQ multiplex PCR assay. TCRdb obtained this table from immuneACCESS and retained in-frame rearrangements with V and J assigned. These tables miss some clones; where compared with another copy, unresolved V genes account for less than half of the shortfall, and the remainder is unexplained. The sample table records roughly 38,000 clones; roughly 89% of these occur just once. 15% to 20% of the sample rests with the top ten. Per the publication, the time point label means: baseline, week 1 (first vaccination visit). The intended sense of this specimen's treatment or condition label: pre-vaccination baseline after standard-of-care therapy. Specimen: PBMCs, collected from a glioma patient treated with radiotherapy, temozolomide or both. All receptors come from a young man with glioma.

The chain carries TRBV4-2 and TRBJ2-1; 13 nucleotides match TRBD2. The CDR3 consists of 16 residues. The J segment lost 8 bases and the V segment lost 4 bases, leaving 8 bases of the junction unmatched. Germline V CDR1 and CDR2: LGHNA, YNFKEQ. The chain's CDR3 is CASSPETSGRAHEQFF. CDR3 bases: TGTGCCAGCAGCCCCGAAACTAGCGGGAGGGCCCATGAGCAGTTCTTC.

The chain combines TRBV7-2 with TRBJ1-1; TRBD1 aligns across 7 bases. J gave up 4 bases and V 1 base, and 6 bases lay outside the gene matches. The CDR3 spans 15 residues. Germline CDR1 SGHTA, CDR2 FQGNSA. CDR3 coding DNA: TGTGCCAGCAGCTTAGTTCCAGGGGGGGTCACTGAAGCTTTCTTT. This gives the protein CASSLVPGGVTEAFF.

V and J are TRBV28 and TRBJ1-1, with 7 positions matching TRBD1. The CDR3 contains 12 residues. CDR1 MDHEN and CDR2 SYDVKM come from the germline V gene. Unmatched junction bases numbered 5, after V lost 5 bases and J lost 8 bases. The chain's CDR3 is CASSISTGEAFF. As DNA, the CDR3 is TGTGCCAGCAGTATCTCGACAGGGGAAGCTTTCTTT.

The CDR3 loop reads CASSQDAFLNTGELFF. The CDR3 DNA sequence: TGCGCCAGCAGCCAAGATGCCTTTCTGAACACCGGGGAGCTGTTTTTT. The chain combines TRBV4-1 with TRBJ2-2; D ambiguous. Trimming took off 0 bases at V and 1 base at J, with 9 bases between the two ends. The CDR3 has 16 residues. Germline V gives CDR1 MGHRA, CDR2 YSYEKL.

The chain couples TRBV30 to TRBJ1-3, with D unresolved. The CDR3 totals 16 residues. The V end was cut by 4 bases, the J end by 3 bases, with 19 bases between. Per germline, CDR1 GTSNPN and CDR2 SVGIG (reference sequence). CDR3 sequence reads: CAWIGRGLRFGNTIYF. DNA for the CDR3: TGTGCCTGGATAGGCAGAGGCCTGAGGTTTGGAAACACCATATATTTT.

The rearrangement links TRBV6-5 to TRBJ2-3; no reliable D call. This CDR3 comprises 16 residues. Trimming removed 2 bases from V and 6 bases from J, with 18 bases in between. The germline CDR1 and CDR2 sequences are MNHEY and SVGAGI. CDR3 DNA: TGTGCCAGCAGTTACATGCATATTAAGTACGGTGATACGCAGTATTTT. The encoded protein is CASSYMHIKYGDTQYF.

This chain links TRBV18 with TRBJ1-1; D not certain. Germline CDR1 and CDR2: KGHSH and LQKENI. V shed 1 base and J shed 3 bases, with 9 bases lying between them. The CDR3 is 14 amino acids. The CDR3 here is CASSPQGSHTEAFF. The CDR3 region has the DNA TGTGCCAGCTCACCACAGGGTTCGCACACTGAAGCTTTCTTT.

The rearrangement joins TRBV29-1 to TRBJ1-1, with 7 bases matching TRBD1. CDR1 is SQVTM, CDR2 ANQGSEA, per germline. V was pared by 7 bases and J by 1 base, with 6 bases of the junction left unmatched. This CDR3 has 13 amino acids. The DNA for the CDR3 is TGCAGCGCTGGGGACAGTTCGAACACTGAAGCTTTCTTT. Translation: CSAGDSSNTEAFF.

The V call is TRBV29-1, the J call TRBJ1-1, with D unclear. The V end was cut by 6 bases, the J end by 4 bases, with 18 bases between. Germline CDR1 is SQVTM and CDR2 is ANQGSEA. CDR3 length equals 14 residues. This CDR3 reads CSVLVESLGTEAFF. DNA for the CDR3: TGCAGCGTCCTAGTAGAAAGCTTGGGCACTGAAGCTTTCTTT.

The chain combines TRBV30 with TRBJ2-1, with a possible D match to TRBD2 (5 bases). The V gene lost 3 bases and the J gene lost 4 bases, with 13 bases spanning the gap. CDR3 length: 14 residues. CDR1 is GTSNPN and CDR2 is SVGIG in the germline V gene (reference sequence). CDR3 nucleotide sequence: TGTGCCTGGAGCCCCGGGCTAGCTTACAATGAGCAGTTCTTC. The encoded protein is CAWSPGLAYNEQFF. Filled out from reference TRBV30 and TRBJ2-1, the complete variable domain reads SQTIHQWPATLVQPVGSPLSLECTVEGTSNPNLYWYRQAAGRGLQLLFYSVGIGQISSEVPQNLSASRPQDRQFILSSKKLLLSDSGFYLCAWSPGLAYNEQFFGPGTRLTVL.

J is TRBJ2-3 and V is TRBV5-1; D uncertain. Trimming pared 1 base from V and 0 bases from J, leaving 12 bases between. The CDR3 extends over 16 amino acids. The germline V gene has CDR1 SGHRS and CDR2 YFSETQ. DNA of the CDR3: TGCGCCAGCAGCTTGCGTTACAGACCTAGCACAGATACGCAGTATTTT. It translates to CASSLRYRPSTDTQYF.

The chain uses TRBV6-5 and TRBJ2-1, with D uncertain. The V gene's germline CDR1 is MNHEY and CDR2 SVGAGI. This CDR3 comprises 15 residues. The V and J ends lost 6 bases and 0 bases respectively, with 12 bases between them. The CDR3 nucleotides are TGTGCCAGCAGCGGCGTGAGGAGCTCCTACAATGAGCAGTTCTTC. It specifies CASSGVRSSYNEQFF.

The CDR3 nucleotides are TGTGCCAGCAGCTGGCCTCCGGGACAGGGAGGAACCGGGGAGCTGTTTTTT. Its translation is CASSWPPGQGGTGELFF. The chain uses TRBV5-4 and TRBJ2-2; 9 bases fit TRBD1. From germline, CDR1 is SGHNT and CDR2 YYREEE (reference sequence). This CDR3 has 17 residues. V lost 3 bases to trimming and J lost 5 bases; unmatched junction nucleotides: 11. The complete variable domain, with remaining parts taken from reference TRBV5-4 and TRBJ2-2, reads ETGVTQSPTHLIKTRGQQVTLRCSSQSGHNTVSWYQQALGQGPQFIFQYYREEENGRGNFPPRFSGLQFPNYSSELNVNALELDDSALYLCASSWPPGQGGTGELFFGEGSRLTVL.

The rearrangement joins TRBV30 to TRBJ2-7, with D unclear. This CDR3 region has 14 residues. Per the germline V gene, CDR1 is GTSNPN and CDR2 is SVGIG (reference sequence). V lost 0 bases to trimming and J lost 1 base, with 10 bases between them. The CDR3 DNA sequence: TGTGCCTGGAGTGTAGGGATCGTTTCCTACGAGCAGTACTTC. Amino acid sequence: CAWSVGIVSYEQYF.

The rearrangement joins TRBV7-2 to TRBJ1-2; no firm D call. V lost 5 bases and J 7 bases, leaving 11 bases between the germline ends. The CDR3 sequence is 12 residues long. Germline V gives CDR1 SGHTA, CDR2 FQGNSA. The CDR3 DNA reads TGTGCCAGCAGCCCGCCGGGGATTGGCTACACCTTC. It is translated as CASSPPGIGYTF.

This chain links TRBV30 with TRBJ2-1; 12 nucleotides agree with TRBD2. This CDR3 has 14 residues. V lost 6 bases and J lost 7; bases outside the gene matches: 7. The V gene's germline CDR1 is GTSNPN and CDR2 SVGIG (reference sequence). CDR3 sequence: CACRLAGARNEQFF. As DNA, the CDR3 is TGTGCCTGTCGACTAGCGGGAGCCCGAAATGAGCAGTTCTTC. Combining the CDR3 with reference TRBV30 and TRBJ2-1 gives the whole variable domain SQTIHQWPATLVQPVGSPLSLECTVEGTSNPNLYWYRQAAGRGLQLLFYSVGIGQISSEVPQNLSASRPQDRQFILSSKKLLLSDSGFYLCACRLAGARNEQFFGPGTRLTVL.

The J gene is TRBJ1-2, the V gene TRBV5-5; the match to TRBD1 covers 9 bases. The CDR3 totals 13 residues. J gave up 4 bases and V 4 bases, and 2 bases lay outside the gene matches. The germline V gene encodes CDR1 SGHKS and CDR2 YYEKEE (reference sequence). CDR3 in DNA: TGTGCCAGCAGCGGGACAGGGAGCTATGGCTACACCTTC. It is translated as CASSGTGSYGYTF.

V gene TRBV7-2 combines with J gene TRBJ2-7; 11 nucleotides align to TRBD1. This CDR3 has 14 amino acids. CDR1 SGHTA and CDR2 FQGNSA come from the germline V gene. V dropped 4 bases and J dropped 4; count of bases not matched to a gene: 3. CDR3 loop: CASSSGQGAYEQYF. The CDR3 bases are TGTGCCAGCAGCTCCGGACAGGGGGCTTACGAGCAGTACTTC. The full variable domain, completed using reference TRBV7-2 and TRBJ2-7, is GAGVSQSPSNKVTEKGKDVELRCDPISGHTALYWYRQSLGQGLEFLIYFQGNSAPDKSGLPSDRFSAERTGGSVSTLTIQRTQQEDSAVYLCASSSGQGAYEQYFGPGTRLTVT.

This clone has only one observation. V gene TRBV7-9 combines with J gene TRBJ2-1; D unclear. Germline V gene lookup returns CDR1 SEHNR and CDR2 FQNEAQ (reference sequence). V was trimmed by 6 bases and J by 9 bases, leaving 12 bases between them. This CDR3 comprises 12 residues. The CDR3 coding sequence is TGTGCCAGCAGTTTCACCAAAGGTGAGCAGTTCTTC. As protein: CASSFTKGEQFF.

This clone was seen a few times. This sequence joins TRBV30 and TRBJ1-1; D gene uncertain. This CDR3 is 11 amino acids long. V shed 3 bases and J shed 7 bases, with 9 bases lying between them. The V gene's germline CDR1 is GTSNPN and CDR2 SVGIG (reference sequence). The CDR3 is CAWRGTIEAFF. The CDR3 region has the DNA TGTGCCTGGAGGGGAACAATTGAAGCTTTCTTT.

The J gene is TRBJ2-1, the V gene TRBV4-3; D is perhaps TRBD2 (6 bases). Germline CDR1 and CDR2: LGHNA and YSLEER. This CDR3 has 15 amino acids. Trimming stripped 0 bases from V and 4 bases from J, with 10 bases between. The CDR3 coding sequence is TGCGCCAGCAGCCAAGATCGGGAGCAGTACAATGAGCAGTTCTTC. It translates to CASSQDREQYNEQFF.

The J gene is TRBJ1-5, the V gene TRBV21-1; the table's D call TRBD1 went unverified against the DNA. TRBV21-1 represents a pseudogene. CDR3 length equals 15 residues. The CDR3 DNA follows: TGTGCCAGCGGGGGCGGTACCTGTAACAATCAGCCCCAGCATTTT. Protein sequence: CASGGGTCNNQPQHF.

The gene calls are TRBV27 and TRBJ2-7; tentative D call: TRBD2 (6 bases). Trimming shortened V by 3 bases and J by 0 bases, and 9 bases separated the two germline ends. The CDR3 extends over 14 amino acids. Germline values: CDR1 MNHEY, CDR2 SMNVEV (reference sequence). The CDR3 protein is CASSLAGSSYEQYF. CDR3 coding DNA: TGTGCCAGCAGTTTGGCGGGGAGCTCCTACGAGCAGTACTTC.

The rearrangement joins TRBV6-1 to TRBJ1-1; 8 bases fit TRBD1. The germline V gene has CDR1 MNHNS and CDR2 SASEGT. This CDR3 comprises 17 residues. The V segment lost 2 bases and the J segment 1 base; nucleotides outside the gene matches: 9. The CDR3 is CASSEKRSRGQNTEAFF. Written as DNA, the CDR3 is TGTGCCAGCAGTGAAAAGCGCTCCAGGGGGCAGAACACTGAAGCTTTCTTT.

The chain uses TRBV12-5 and TRBJ2-7; 12 nucleotides align to TRBD2. The length of the CDR3 is 13 residues. Germline assignment: CDR1 LGHNT and CDR2 FRNRAP. With 2 bases clipped from V and 8 bases from J, the junction kept 1 base outside the gene matches. DNA for the CDR3: TGTGCTAGTGGTTTGTGGACTAGCGGGAAGCAGTACTTC. This sequence encodes CASGLWTSGKQYF. Based on the CDR3 plus reference TRBV12-5 and TRBJ2-7, the full variable domain is DARVTQTPRHKVTEMGQEVTMRCQPILGHNTVFWYRQTMMQGLELLAYFRNRAPLDDSGMPKDRFSAEMPDATLATLKIQPSEPRDSAVYFCASGLWTSGKQYFGPGTRLTVT.

The V gene is TRBV5-6, the J gene TRBJ2-1; tentatively, D is TRBD2 (6 bases). CDR1 is SGHDT, CDR2 YYEEEE, per germline. V was shortened by 4 bases and J by 5 bases, with 13 bases between the two germline ends. The CDR3 consists of 14 residues. The CDR3 nucleotides are TGTGCCAGCAGCCCACGTCGCGGGAACAATGAGCAGTTCTTC. Translated, it gives CASSPRRGNNEQFF.

The V call is TRBV7-8, the J call TRBJ2-2; 10 bases fit TRBD1. This CDR3 is 16 amino acids long. Germline assignment: CDR1 SGHVS and CDR2 FQNEAQ. V lost 5 bases, J lost 5 bases, and 8 bases stayed unmatched. CDR3 in amino acids: CASSPRQGARTGELFF. CDR3 DNA: TGTGCCAGCAGCCCGAGACAGGGGGCAAGAACCGGGGAGCTGTTTTTT. Full variable domain (rest looked up from reference TRBV7-8 and TRBJ2-2): GAGVSQSPRYKVAKRGQDVALRCDPISGHVSLFWYQQALGQGPEFLTYFQNEAQLDKSGLPSDRFFAERPEGSVSTLKIQRTQQEDSAVYLCASSPRQGARTGELFFGEGSRLTVL.

This chain connects TRBV15 to TRBJ2-7, with D perhaps TRBD1 (5 bases). Trimming took 3 bases from V and 3 from J, leaving 9 bases between them. In germline, CDR1 is LNHNV, CDR2 YYDKDF (reference sequence). The CDR3 has 13 residues. CDR3 nucleotides: TGTGCCACCAGCAGCGGACAATACTACGAGCAGTACTTC. Translated, it gives CATSSGQYYEQYF.

The V and J genes are TRBV5-1 and TRBJ1-5; D unclear. CDR3 size: 15 residues. Trimming removed 0 bases from V and 3 bases from J, with 10 bases in between. Per the germline V gene, CDR1 is SGHRS and CDR2 is YFSETQ. The CDR3 here is CASSLGPALNQPQHF. CDR3 bases: TGCGCCAGCAGCTTGGGTCCGGCACTCAATCAGCCCCAGCATTTT.

The chain links TRBV7-9 to TRBJ1-1; D perhaps matches TRBD1 (6 bases). This CDR3 has 15 residues. Germline V lookup: CDR1 SEHNR, CDR2 FQNEAQ (reference sequence). The V end was cut by 5 bases, the J end by 4 bases, with 17 bases between. The CDR3 coding sequence is TGTGCCAGCAGCCGCGATGCAGGGGTAGGCACTGAAGCTTTCTTT. Its protein product is CASSRDAGVGTEAFF.

V is TRBV13 and J is TRBJ1-1; 9 nucleotides line up with TRBD1. Germline CDR1 is PRHDT and CDR2 is FYEKMQ (reference sequence). CDR3 length equals 13 residues. J gave up 7 bases and V 5 bases, and 5 bases lay outside the gene matches. As DNA, the CDR3 is TGTGCCAGCAGCCGCCGACAGGGGGGTGAAGCTTTCTTT. Its translation is CASSRRQGGEAFF. The whole variable domain, filled in from reference TRBV13 and TRBJ1-1, reads AAGVIQSPRHLIKEKRETATLKCYPIPRHDTVYWYQQGPGQDPQFLISFYEKMQSDKGSIPDRFSAQQFSDYHSELNMSSLELGDSALYFCASSRRQGGEAFFGQGTRLTVV.